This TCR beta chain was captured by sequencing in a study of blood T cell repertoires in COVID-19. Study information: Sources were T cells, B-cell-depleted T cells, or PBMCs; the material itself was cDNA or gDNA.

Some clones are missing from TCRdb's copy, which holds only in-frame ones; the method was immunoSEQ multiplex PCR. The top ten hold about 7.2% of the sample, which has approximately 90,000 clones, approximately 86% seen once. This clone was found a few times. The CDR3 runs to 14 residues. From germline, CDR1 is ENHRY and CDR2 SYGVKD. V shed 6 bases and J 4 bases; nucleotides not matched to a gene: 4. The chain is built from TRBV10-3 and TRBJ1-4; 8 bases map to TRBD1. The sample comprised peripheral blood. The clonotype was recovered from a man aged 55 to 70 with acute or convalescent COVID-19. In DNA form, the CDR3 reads TGTGCCATCAGCAATGACAGGGGTAATGAAAAACTGTTTTTT. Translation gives CAISNDRGNEKLFF.